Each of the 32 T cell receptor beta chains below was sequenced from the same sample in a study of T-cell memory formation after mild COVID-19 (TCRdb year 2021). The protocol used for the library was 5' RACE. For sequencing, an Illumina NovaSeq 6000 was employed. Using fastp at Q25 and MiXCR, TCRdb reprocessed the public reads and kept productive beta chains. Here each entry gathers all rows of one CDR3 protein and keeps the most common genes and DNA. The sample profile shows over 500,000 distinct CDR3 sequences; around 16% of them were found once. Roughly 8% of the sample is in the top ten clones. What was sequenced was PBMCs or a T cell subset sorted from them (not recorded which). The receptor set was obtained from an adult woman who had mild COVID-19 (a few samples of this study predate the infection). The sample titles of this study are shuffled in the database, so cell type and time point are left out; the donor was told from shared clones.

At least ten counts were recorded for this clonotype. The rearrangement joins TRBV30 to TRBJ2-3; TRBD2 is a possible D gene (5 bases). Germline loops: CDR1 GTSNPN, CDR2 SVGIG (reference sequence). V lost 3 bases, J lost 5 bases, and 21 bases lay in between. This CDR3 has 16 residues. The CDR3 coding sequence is TGTGCCTGGAGAAAAGCCCCGGGATACGCTGTAGATACGCAGTATTTT. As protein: CAWRKAPGYAVDTQYF.

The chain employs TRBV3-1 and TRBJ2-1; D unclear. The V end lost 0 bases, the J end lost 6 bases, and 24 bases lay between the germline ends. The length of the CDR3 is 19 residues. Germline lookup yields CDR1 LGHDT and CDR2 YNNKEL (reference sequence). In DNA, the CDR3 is TGTGCCAGCAGCCAAGAAGGCCCGGCGGCGCAGGAACTTTTCAATGAGCAGTTCTTC. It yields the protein CASSQEGPAAQELFNEQFF.

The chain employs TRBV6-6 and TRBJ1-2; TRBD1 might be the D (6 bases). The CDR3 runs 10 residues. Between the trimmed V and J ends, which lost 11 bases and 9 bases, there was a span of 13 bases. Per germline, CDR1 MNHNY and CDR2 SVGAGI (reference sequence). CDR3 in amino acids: CASYRVRYTF. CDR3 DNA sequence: TGTGCCTCTTACAGGGTACGCTACACCTTC.

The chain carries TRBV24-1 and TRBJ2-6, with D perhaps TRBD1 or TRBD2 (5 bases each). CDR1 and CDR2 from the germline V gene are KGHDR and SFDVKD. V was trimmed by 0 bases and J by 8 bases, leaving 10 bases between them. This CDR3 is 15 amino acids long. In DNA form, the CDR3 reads TGTGCCACCAGTGATTTGCAAGAGGGGACCAACGTCCTGACTTTC. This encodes CATSDLQEGTNVLTF.

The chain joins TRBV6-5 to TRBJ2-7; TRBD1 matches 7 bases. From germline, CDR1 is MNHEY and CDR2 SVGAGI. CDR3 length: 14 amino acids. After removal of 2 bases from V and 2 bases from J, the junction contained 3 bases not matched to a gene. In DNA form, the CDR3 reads TGTGCCAGCAGTTACGACAGGGCTACCTACGAGCAGTACTTC. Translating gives CASSYDRATYEQYF.

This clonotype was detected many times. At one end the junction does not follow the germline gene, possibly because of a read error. In nucleotides, the CDR3 is TGTGCTAGCAGCTTAGCCAGGAACAGGGGATACAATGAGCAGTTCTTC. It is translated as CASSLARNRGYNEQFF. V usage is TRBV7-7 and J usage is TRBJ2-1; 7 bases are a match to TRBD1. CDR3 length: 16 residues. Germline-derived CDR1 and CDR2 are SSHAT and FNYEAQ (reference sequence).

The CDR3 protein is CASSELAENIQYF. Here the CDR3 DNA reads TGTGCCAGCAGTGAACTAGCGGAAAACATTCAGTACTTC. This chain links TRBV2 with TRBJ2-4, with 7 bases fitting TRBD2. CDR3 length equals 13 residues. V gave up 2 bases and J gave up 5 bases; unmatched junction bases: 0. Germline-derived CDR1 and CDR2 are SNHLY and FYNNEI. The whole variable domain, remainder taken from reference TRBV2 and TRBJ2-4, is EPEVTQTPSHQVTQMGQEVILRCVPISNHLYFYWYRQILGQKVEFLVSFYNNEISEKSEIFDDQFSVERPDGSNFTLKIRSTKLEDSAMYFCASSELAENIQYFGAGTRLSVL.

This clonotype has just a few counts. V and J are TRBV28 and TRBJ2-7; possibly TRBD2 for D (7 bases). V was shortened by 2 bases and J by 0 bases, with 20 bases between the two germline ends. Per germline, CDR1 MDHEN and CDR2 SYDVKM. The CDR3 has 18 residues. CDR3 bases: TGTGCCAGCAGTTTACGGGGGGCGTCTGGCGTGAGCTCCTACGAGCAGTACTTC. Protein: CASSLRGASGVSSYEQYF.

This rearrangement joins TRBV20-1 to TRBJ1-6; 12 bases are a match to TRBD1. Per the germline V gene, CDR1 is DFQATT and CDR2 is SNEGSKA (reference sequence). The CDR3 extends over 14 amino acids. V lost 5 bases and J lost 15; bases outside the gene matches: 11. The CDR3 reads CSALPGQGAPHLHF. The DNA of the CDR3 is TGCAGTGCTTTGCCGGGACAGGGGGCCCCTCACCTCCACTTT.

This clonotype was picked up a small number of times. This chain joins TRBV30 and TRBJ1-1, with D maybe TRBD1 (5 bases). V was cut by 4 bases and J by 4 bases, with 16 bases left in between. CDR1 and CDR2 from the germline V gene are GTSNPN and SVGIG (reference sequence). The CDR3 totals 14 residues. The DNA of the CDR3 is TGTGCCTGGACGAAACAGGATTTGAGCACTGAAGCTTTCTTT. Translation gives CAWTKQDLSTEAFF.

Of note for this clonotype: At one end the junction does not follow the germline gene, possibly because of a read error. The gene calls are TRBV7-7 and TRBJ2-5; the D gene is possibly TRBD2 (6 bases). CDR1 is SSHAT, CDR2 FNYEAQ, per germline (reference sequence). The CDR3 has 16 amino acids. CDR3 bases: TGTGCTAGCAGCTTAGCAGCGCCAGGGAGGCAAGAGACCCAGTACTTC. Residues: CASSLAAPGRQETQYF.

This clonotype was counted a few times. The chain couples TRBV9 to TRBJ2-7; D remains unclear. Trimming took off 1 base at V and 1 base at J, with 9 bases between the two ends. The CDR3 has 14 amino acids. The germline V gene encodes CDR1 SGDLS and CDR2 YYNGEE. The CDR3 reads CASSVSSASYEQYF. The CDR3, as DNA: TGTGCCAGCAGCGTAAGTTCGGCGTCCTACGAGCAGTACTTC.

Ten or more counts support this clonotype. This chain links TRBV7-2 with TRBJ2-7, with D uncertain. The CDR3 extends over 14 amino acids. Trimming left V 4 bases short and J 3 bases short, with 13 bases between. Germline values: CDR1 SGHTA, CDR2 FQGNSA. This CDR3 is CASSSTGPSYEQYF. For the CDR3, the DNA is TGTGCCAGCAGCTCTACCGGGCCAAGCTACGAGCAGTACTTC.

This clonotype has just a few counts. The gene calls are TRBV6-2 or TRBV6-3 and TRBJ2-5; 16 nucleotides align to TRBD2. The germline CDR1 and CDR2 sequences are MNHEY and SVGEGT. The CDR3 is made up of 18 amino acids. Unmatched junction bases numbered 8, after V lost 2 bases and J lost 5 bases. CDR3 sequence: CASSYPGTSGRDYETQYF. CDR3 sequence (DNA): TGTGCCAGCAGTTACCCCGGGACTAGCGGGAGGGATTACGAGACCCAGTACTTC.

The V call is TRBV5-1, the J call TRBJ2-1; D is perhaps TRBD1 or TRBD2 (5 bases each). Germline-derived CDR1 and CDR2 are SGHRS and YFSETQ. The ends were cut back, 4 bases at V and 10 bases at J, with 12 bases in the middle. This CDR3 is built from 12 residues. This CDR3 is CASSIRDGEQFF. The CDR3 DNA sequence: TGCGCCAGCAGCATCCGGGACGGAGAGCAGTTCTTC.

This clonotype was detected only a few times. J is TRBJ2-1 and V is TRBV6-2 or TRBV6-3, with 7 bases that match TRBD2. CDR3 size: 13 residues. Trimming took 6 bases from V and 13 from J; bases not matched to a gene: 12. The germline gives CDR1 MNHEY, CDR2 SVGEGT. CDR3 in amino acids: CASRSGGRVPQFF. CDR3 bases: TGTGCCAGCAGGAGTGGCGGGAGAGTCCCACAGTTCTTC.

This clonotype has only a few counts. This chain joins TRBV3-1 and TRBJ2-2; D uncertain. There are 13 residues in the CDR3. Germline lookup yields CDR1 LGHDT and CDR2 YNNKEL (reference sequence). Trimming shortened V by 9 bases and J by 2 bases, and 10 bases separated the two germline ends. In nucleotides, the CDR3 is TGTGCCAGTAACCGAGAAAACACCGGGGAGCTGTTTTTT. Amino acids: CASNRENTGELFF.

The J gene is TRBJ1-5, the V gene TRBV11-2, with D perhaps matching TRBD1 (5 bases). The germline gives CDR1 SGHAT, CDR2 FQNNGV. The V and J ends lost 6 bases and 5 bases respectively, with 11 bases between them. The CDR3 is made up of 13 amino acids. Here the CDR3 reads CASSGGEDQPQHF. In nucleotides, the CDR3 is TGTGCCAGCAGTGGGGGGGAGGATCAGCCCCAGCATTTT.

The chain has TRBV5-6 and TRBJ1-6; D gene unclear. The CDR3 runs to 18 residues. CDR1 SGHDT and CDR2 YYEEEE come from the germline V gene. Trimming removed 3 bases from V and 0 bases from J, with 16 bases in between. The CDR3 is CASSSREVTDSYNSPLHF. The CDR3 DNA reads TGTGCCAGCAGCTCACGGGAGGTAACGGACTCCTATAATTCACCCCTCCACTTT. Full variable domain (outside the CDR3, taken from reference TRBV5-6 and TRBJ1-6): DAGVTQSPTHLIKTRGQQVTLRCSPKSGHDTVSWYQQALGQGPQFIFQYYEEEERQRGNFPDRFSGHQFPNYSSELNVNALLLGDSALYLCASSSREVTDSYNSPLHFGNGTRLTVT.

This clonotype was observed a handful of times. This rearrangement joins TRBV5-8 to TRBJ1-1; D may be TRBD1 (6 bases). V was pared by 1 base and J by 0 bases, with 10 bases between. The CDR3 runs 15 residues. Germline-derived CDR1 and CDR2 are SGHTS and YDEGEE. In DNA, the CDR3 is TGTGCCAGCAGCTTGTCAAGGGGGATGAACACTGAAGCTTTCTTT. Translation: CASSLSRGMNTEAFF.

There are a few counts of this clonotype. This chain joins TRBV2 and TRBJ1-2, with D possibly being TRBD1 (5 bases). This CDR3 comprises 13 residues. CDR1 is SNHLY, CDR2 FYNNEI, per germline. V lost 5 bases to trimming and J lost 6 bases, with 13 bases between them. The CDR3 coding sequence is TGTGCCAGCAGTAGACAGTTTAGGCATGGCTACACCTTC. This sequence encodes CASSRQFRHGYTF.

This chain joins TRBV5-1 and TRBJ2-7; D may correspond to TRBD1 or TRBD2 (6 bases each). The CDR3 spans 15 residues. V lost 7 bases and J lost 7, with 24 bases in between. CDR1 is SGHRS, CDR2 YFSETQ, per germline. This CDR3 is CASSLIGTQGGEQYF. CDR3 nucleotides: TGCGCCAGCTCCCTAATCGGGACTCAAGGGGGGGAGCAGTACTTC.

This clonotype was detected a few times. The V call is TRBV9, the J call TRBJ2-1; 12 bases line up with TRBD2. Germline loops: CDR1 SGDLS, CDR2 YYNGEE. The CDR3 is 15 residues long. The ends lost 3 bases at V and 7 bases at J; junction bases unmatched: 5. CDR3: CASSETSGSSNEQFF. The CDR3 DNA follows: TGTGCCAGCAGCGAGACTAGCGGGAGTTCAAATGAGCAGTTCTTC.

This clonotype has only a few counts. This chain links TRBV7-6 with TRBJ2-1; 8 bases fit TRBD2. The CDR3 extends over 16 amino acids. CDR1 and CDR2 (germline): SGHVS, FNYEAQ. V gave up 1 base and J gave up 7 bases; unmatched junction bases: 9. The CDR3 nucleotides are TGTGCCAGCAGCTTAGGGACGGGAGGGGGTCTTAATGAGCAGTTCTTC. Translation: CASSLGTGGGLNEQFF.

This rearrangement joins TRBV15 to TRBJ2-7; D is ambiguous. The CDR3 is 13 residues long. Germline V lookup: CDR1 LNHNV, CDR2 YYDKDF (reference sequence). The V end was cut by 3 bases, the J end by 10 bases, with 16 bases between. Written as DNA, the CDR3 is TGTGCCACCAGCAGGGCCACACGTCCCAGTCAGTACTTC. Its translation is CATSRATRPSQYF.

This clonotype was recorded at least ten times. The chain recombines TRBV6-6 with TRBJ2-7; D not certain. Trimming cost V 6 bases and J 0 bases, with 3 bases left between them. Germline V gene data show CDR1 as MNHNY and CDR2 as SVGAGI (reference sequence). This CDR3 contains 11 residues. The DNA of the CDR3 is TGTGCCAGCAGAGGCTCCTACGAGCAGTACTTC. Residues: CASRGSYEQYF.

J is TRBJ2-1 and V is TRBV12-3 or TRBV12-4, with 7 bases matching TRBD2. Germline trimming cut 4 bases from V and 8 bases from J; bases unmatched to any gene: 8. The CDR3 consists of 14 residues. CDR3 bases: TGTGCCAGCAGTTCCTACTGGACTAGAGATGAGCAGTTCTTC. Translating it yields CASSSYWTRDEQFF.

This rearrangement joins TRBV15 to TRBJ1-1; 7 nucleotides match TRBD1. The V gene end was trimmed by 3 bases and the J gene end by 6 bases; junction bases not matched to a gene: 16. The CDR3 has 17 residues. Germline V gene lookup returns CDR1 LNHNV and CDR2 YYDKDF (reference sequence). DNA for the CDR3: TGTGCCACCAGCAGCCCTACACCCGGGACAGCTGCCGCTGAAGCTTTCTTT. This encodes CATSSPTPGTAAAEAFF.

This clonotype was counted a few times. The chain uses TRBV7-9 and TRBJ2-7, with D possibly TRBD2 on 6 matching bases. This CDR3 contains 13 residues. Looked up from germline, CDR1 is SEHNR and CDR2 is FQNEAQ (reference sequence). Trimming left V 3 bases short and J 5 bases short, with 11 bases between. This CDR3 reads CASSFFGGNEQYF. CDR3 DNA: TGTGCCAGCAGCTTCTTCGGGGGAAACGAGCAGTACTTC.

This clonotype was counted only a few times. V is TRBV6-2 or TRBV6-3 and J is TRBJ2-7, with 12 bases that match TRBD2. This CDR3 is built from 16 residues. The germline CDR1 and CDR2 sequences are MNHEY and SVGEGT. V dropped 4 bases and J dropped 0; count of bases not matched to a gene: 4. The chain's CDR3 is CASSSPGLAGSYEQYF. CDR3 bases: TGTGCCAGCAGTTCACCGGGACTAGCGGGCTCCTACGAGCAGTACTTC.

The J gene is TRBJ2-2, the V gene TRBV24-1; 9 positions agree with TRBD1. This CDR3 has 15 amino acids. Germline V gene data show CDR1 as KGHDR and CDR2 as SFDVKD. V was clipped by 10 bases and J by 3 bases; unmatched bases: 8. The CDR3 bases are TGTGCCACAGGAGAGGGACAGGGAGACACCGGGGAGCTGTTTTTT. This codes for CATGEGQGDTGELFF.

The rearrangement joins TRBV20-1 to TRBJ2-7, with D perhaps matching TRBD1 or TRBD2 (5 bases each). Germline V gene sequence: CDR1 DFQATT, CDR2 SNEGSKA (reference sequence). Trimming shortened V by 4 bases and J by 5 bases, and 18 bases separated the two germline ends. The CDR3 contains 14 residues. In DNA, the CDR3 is TGCAGTGCTAAGGGACGCCCTATGGCCCACGAGCAGTACTTC. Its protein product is CSAKGRPMAHEQYF.